This T cell receptor (beta chain) was sequenced during a study of CD8 T cells in ankylosing spondylitis. TCRdb reanalysed the 5' RACE reads using MiXCR and keeps one entry per CDR3 protein. The repertoire holds 150,000 to 200,000 distinct CDR3 sequences, 10% to 15% seen once, with approximately 10% in the top ten. The ends lost 6 bases at V and 6 bases at J; junction bases unmatched: 8. The CDR3 consists of 14 residues. V usage is TRBV12-3 or TRBV12-4 and J usage is TRBJ2-7; the match to TRBD2 covers 10 bases. The sequencing input was blood, either unsorted or a sorted T cell fraction (not recorded which). This clonotype originated in a female donor with ankylosing spondylitis or in good health (not recorded which). CDR3 sequence reads: CASRLLAGVSEQYF. In DNA, the CDR3 is TGTGCCAGCAGGCTTCTAGCGGGAGTCAGCGAGCAGTACTTC.